This is a list of T cell receptor beta chains from one sample in a study of T cells in Graves' hyperthyroidism and ophthalmopathy. One entry per CDR3 protein results from TCRdb running MiXCR on the multiplex PCR reads. The sample records about half a million distinct CDR3 sequences, around 20% being singletons. The sequencing input was blood. These receptors came from a man between 18 and 29 years old with Graves' hyperthyroidism. Each CDR3 is given with its conserved first and last residue. The D gene is left open where the match is weak. Not every row has a clone size; where given, it reads once, few, many or a size class.

size,D,J,V,DNA,CDR3
many,.,TRBJ1-5,TRBV18,TGTGCCAGCTCACCACCGCAGCAGCCCCAGCATTTT,CASSPPQQPQHF
few,TRBD1,TRBJ2-7,TRBV11-2,TGTGCCAGCAGCTTAGGTGGTGACAGGGTCGGGAACGAGCAGTACTTC,CASSLGGDRVGNEQYF
.,.,TRBJ1-2,TRBV7-9,TGTGCCAGCGGCTTATGGAAAGGGGGAGATGGCTACACCTTC,CASGLWKGGDGYTF
.,.,TRBJ2-5,TRBV7-9,TGTGCCAGCAGCTTAGCATGGAACCCCCGGACCCAGTACTTC,CASSLAWNPRTQYF
.,.,TRBJ1-3,TRBV12-3/TRBV12-4,TGTGCCAGCACCCTCGGACCCGACTCTGGAAACACCATATATTTT,CASTLGPDSGNTIYF
few,.,TRBJ1-2,TRBV3-1,TGTGCCAGCAGCCAAGTAGGGACGGCTGGCTACACCTTC,CASSQVGTAGYTF
many,TRBD1,TRBJ1-3,TRBV6-1,TGTGCCAGCGTGGACAGGGCCGATGGAAACACCATATATTTT,CASVDRADGNTIYF
many,.,TRBJ2-7,TRBV11-2,TGTGCCAGCAGCTTAGAGGCAGGGTCGAGCTCCTACGAGCAGTACTTC,CASSLEAGSSSYEQYF
few,TRBD1,TRBJ1-5,TRBV6-1,TGTGCCAGCAGCCCCGGGACAGCCTATAGCAATCAGCCCCAGCATTTT,CASSPGTAYSNQPQHF
many,.,TRBJ2-7,TRBV28,TGTGCCAGCAGTTTAAGTTCAGGGGTTGGCTACGAGCAGTACTTC,CASSLSSGVGYEQYF
many,.,TRBJ2-7,TRBV6-2/TRBV6-3,TGTGCCAGCAGTTACGCTCGGACAGTTACCTACGAGCAGTACTTC,CASSYARTVTYEQYF
many,.,TRBJ1-1,TRBV19,TGTGCCAGTAGTATGGCCAGGGAGAACACTGAAGCTTTCTTT,CASSMARENTEAFF
many,TRBD1,TRBJ1-1,TRBV28,TGTGCCAGCAGGAAGACAGGGGGCGGTGAAGCTTTCTTT,CASRKTGGGEAFF
many,.,TRBJ1-1,TRBV12-3/TRBV12-4,TGTGCCAGCAGCTTCGGACGGTACACTGAAGCTTTCTTT,CASSFGRYTEAFF
many,.,TRBJ1-6,TRBV6-2/TRBV6-3,TGTGCCAGCAGTTGGACAGAGGGGACCCTCCACTTT,CASSWTEGTLHF
many,.,TRBJ2-7,TRBV4-1,TGTGCCAGCAGTCAAGGACAGACCTACGAGCAGTACTTC,CASSQGQTYEQYF
many,.,TRBJ2-5,TRBV6-5,TGTGCCAGCAAATTGACCCTGATTGGGGAGACCCAGTACTTC,CASKLTLIGETQYF
many,.,TRBJ1-5,TRBV28,TGTGCCAGCAGTCGGGGCCCGGGAAGCAATCAGCCCCAGCATTTT,CASSRGPGSNQPQHF
many,TRBD1,TRBJ2-7,TRBV6-1,TGTGCCAGCAGTCGACAGGGGGCTGGCTACGAGCAGTACTTC,CASSRQGAGYEQYF
many,.,TRBJ1-1,TRBV7-8,TGTGCCAGCAGCTTATCGACAGTTAACACTGAAGCTTTCTTT,CASSLSTVNTEAFF
many,.,TRBJ1-5,TRBV28,TGTGCCAGCAGTCTAGGCCCCGGACAGTCTAGCAATCAGCCCCAGCATTTT,CASSLGPGQSSNQPQHF
many,.,TRBJ2-2,TRBV28,TGTGCCAGCAGTTCCGGGGGAGGAAACACCGGGGAGCTGTTTTTT,CASSSGGGNTGELFF
many,TRBD1,TRBJ1-2,TRBV12-3/TRBV12-4,TGTGCCAGCAGTCCCGGGACAGGGTATGGCTACACCTTC,CASSPGTGYGYTF
many,TRBD1,TRBJ2-2,TRBV28,TGTGCCAGCAGTGGCCGGGACAGGAGGAACACCGGGGAGCTGTTTTTT,CASSGRDRRNTGELFF
many,.,TRBJ1-2,TRBV12-3/TRBV12-4,TGTGCCAGCAGTTTAGCCCGGGACTCTTCCTATGGCTACACCTTC,CASSLARDSSYGYTF
many,.,TRBJ2-5,TRBV20-1,TGCAGTGCTAGATTACATGCCAGTCTAATTGAGACCCAGTACTTC,CSARLHASLIETQYF
many,TRBD1,TRBJ1-2,TRBV12-3/TRBV12-4,TGTGCCAGCAGTTGGGGGGACAGGGATGGCTACACCTTC,CASSWGDRDGYTF
many,TRBD1,TRBJ1-2,TRBV27,TGTGCCAGCAGTTCACCGGGACAGGGATTCCATGGCTACACCTTC,CASSSPGQGFHGYTF
many,.,TRBJ2-5,TRBV6-5,TGTGCCAGCAGTTTGATAGGGGGACGAGAGACCCAGTACTTC,CASSLIGGRETQYF
once,TRBD2,TRBJ2-5,TRBV27,TGTGCCAGCAAATCCGGGGGGGCCGGAGAGACCCAGTACTTC,CASKSGGAGETQYF
few,.,TRBJ1-1,TRBV4-1,TGCGCCAGCAGCCAAGATCTAGGGGGGCCAGTCGAGATGGTAGCTTTCTTT,CASSQDLGGPVEMVAFF
many,.,TRBJ2-5,TRBV9,TGTGCCAGCAGCGTAGCACCGGGACCGCAAGAGACCCAGTACTTC,CASSVAPGPQETQYF
many,.,TRBJ2-7,TRBV7-9,TGTGCCAGCAGCCCGATTGCCAACGAGCAGTACTTC,CASSPIANEQYF